The 17 T cell receptor beta chains below come from one sample, sequenced in a study of T cells in Graves' hyperthyroidism and ophthalmopathy. RNA transcripts served as the template for amplifying TCR beta CDR3 regions. First-round RT-PCR with HTBI primers amplified the TCR CDR3 region. TCRdb passed the multiplex PCR reads through MiXCR, listing each CDR3 protein once. The repertoire consists of a few hundred thousand distinct CDR3 sequences, with approximately 15% occurring once and the leading ten covering around a fifth. Sequenced: blood. These receptors all stem from a woman in her twenties or thirties with Graves' ophthalmopathy.

In this sample, this clonotype turned up many times. V is TRBV27 and J is TRBJ1-2; 11 nucleotides align to TRBD1. Per the germline V gene, CDR1 is MNHEY and CDR2 is SMNVEV (reference sequence). Trimming removed 8 bases from V and 4 bases from J; junction bases left unmatched: 6. The CDR3 length is 14 residues. The CDR3 coding sequence is TGTGCCAGCGGTACAGGACAGGGGGCCTATGGCTACACCTTC. Its protein is CASGTGQGAYGYTF.

This clonotype came up many times. V gene TRBV5-8 combines with J gene TRBJ1-1, with D perhaps TRBD1 (6 bases). V lost 3 bases and J lost 1, with 13 bases in between. This CDR3 contains 15 residues. Germline CDR1 is SGHTS and CDR2 is YDEGEE. DNA for the CDR3: TGTGCCAGCAGCTACACCGGGACACCGAACACTGAAGCTTTCTTT. As protein: CASSYTGTPNTEAFF.

This clonotype has at least ten counts. The DNA of the CDR3 is TGTGCTAGTGGCTCCACTAGCGGGGCAGAGACCCAGTACTTC. Its translation: CASGSTSGAETQYF. J is TRBJ2-5 and V is TRBV12-5, with 10 bases lining up with TRBD2. Trimming at V came to 6 bases and at J to 4 bases, leaving 5 bases not matched to a gene. This CDR3 region has 14 residues. Germline CDR1 reads LGHNT; CDR2 reads FRNRAP. Full variable domain (missing parts from reference TRBV12-5 and TRBJ2-5): DARVTQTPRHKVTEMGQEVTMRCQPILGHNTVFWYRQTMMQGLELLAYFRNRAPLDDSGMPKDRFSAEMPDATLATLKIQPSEPRDSAVYFCASGSTSGAETQYFGPGTRLLVL.

This clonotype occurred many times. The rearrangement joins TRBV2 to TRBJ1-2; the match to TRBD1 covers 9 bases. The V gene end was trimmed by 10 bases and the J gene end by 2 bases; junction bases not matched to a gene: 8. This CDR3 is 14 amino acids long. Looked up from germline, CDR1 is SNHLY and CDR2 is FYNNEI. The CDR3 region is CATLGTGRNYGYTF. In DNA form, the CDR3 reads TGTGCCACCCTCGGGACAGGGCGGAACTATGGCTACACCTTC.

Only a few counts were recorded for this clonotype. A much larger clone sits a single nucleotide away, making a read error possible. V usage is TRBV6-5 and J usage is TRBJ1-4; 8 nucleotides match TRBD1. The CDR3 totals 14 residues. J was trimmed by 7 bases and V by 5 bases; bases with no gene match: 6. Looked up from germline, CDR1 is MNHEY and CDR2 is SVGAGI. The CDR3 sequence: CASSTYRGGEKLFF. The CDR3 DNA reads TGTGCCAGCAGTACTTACAGGGGGGGTGAAAAACTGTTTTTT.

This clonotype appeared many times. The V and J genes are TRBV15 and TRBJ1-3, with a tentative D call TRBD1 (5 bases). V was pared by 5 bases and J by 4 bases, with 15 bases between. Germline CDR1 LNHNV, CDR2 YYDKDF (reference sequence). The CDR3 covers 15 residues. The CDR3 DNA is TGTGCCACCAGCGGGGGAACTTCAACCGGAAACACCATATATTTT. It translates to CATSGGTSTGNTIYF.

The sample holds many counts of this clonotype. This chain uses TRBV13 with TRBJ2-7; no definite D call. Germline V gives CDR1 PRHDT, CDR2 FYEKMQ (reference sequence). The CDR3 runs to 11 residues. Trimming took 8 bases from V and 6 from J, leaving 11 bases between them. CDR3 residues: CASESYGEQYF. CDR3 nucleotide sequence: TGTGCCAGCGAGTCGTATGGCGAGCAGTACTTC.

This clonotype occurred many times. The V gene is TRBV5-8, the J gene TRBJ2-2; D possibly corresponds to TRBD1 (6 bases). This CDR3 is 17 amino acids long. V was shortened by 0 bases and J by 4 bases, with 16 bases between the two germline ends. Germline V gene lookup returns CDR1 SGHTS and CDR2 YDEGEE. CDR3 nucleotide sequence: TGTGCCAGCAGCTTGGAGGGGTCAGGGGCGATCACCGGGGAGCTGTTTTTT. Protein: CASSLEGSGAITGELFF.

This clonotype was seen only a few times. This is likely a read error, given that the CDR3 carries no conserved phenylalanine or tryptophan at its end. V usage is TRBV4-1 and J usage is TRBJ1-4; D is uncertain. The CDR3 has 16 amino acids. The V gene lost 0 bases and the J gene lost 4 bases, with 12 bases spanning the gap. The V gene's germline CDR1 is MGHRA and CDR2 YSYEKL. The CDR3: CASSQERIGYNEKLFL. Here the CDR3 DNA reads TGCGCCAGCAGCCAAGAAAGAATCGGATATAATGAAAAACTGTTTCTT.

The rearrangement uses TRBV6-5 and TRBJ2-7, with TRBD1 identical over 8 bases. The CDR3 has 16 amino acids. The V and J ends lost 0 bases and 1 base, in that order; junction bases with no gene match: 5. Looked up from germline, CDR1 is MNHEY and CDR2 is SVGAGI. The CDR3 region is CASSYSPRDRSYEQYF. Written as DNA, the CDR3 is TGTGCCAGCAGTTACTCTCCGCGGGACAGGTCCTACGAGCAGTACTTC.

This clonotype has ten or more counts. The gene calls are TRBV20-1 and TRBJ2-3; 7 bases fit TRBD2. From germline, CDR1 is DFQATT and CDR2 SNEGSKA (reference sequence). The CDR3 sequence is 13 residues long. V was clipped by 3 bases and J by 6 bases; unmatched bases: 6. In DNA form, the CDR3 reads TGCAGTGCTAGGAGACTAGCTGGTGATACGCAGTATTTT. Its translation: CSARRLAGDTQYF.

This clonotype was counted many times. The V and J genes are TRBV28 and TRBJ2-3, with 8 bases lining up with TRBD1. V shed 5 bases, J shed 7 bases, and the junction held 2 bases outside the gene matches. The germline CDR1 and CDR2 sequences are MDHEN and SYDVKM. The CDR3 runs 12 residues. CDR3 residues: CASSTGGNTQYF. CDR3 nucleotides: TGTGCCAGCAGTACAGGGGGAAATACGCAGTATTTT.

In this sample, this clonotype turned up many times. This chain joins TRBV3-1 and TRBJ2-4; D is possibly TRBD2 (7 bases). Germline V gene sequence: CDR1 LGHDT, CDR2 YNNKEL (reference sequence). Between the trimmed V and J ends, which lost 0 bases and 8 bases, there was a span of 14 bases. The CDR3 contains 15 residues. The chain's CDR3 is CASSQDVREGDIQYF. The CDR3 bases are TGTGCCAGCAGCCAAGATGTAAGGGAGGGGGACATTCAGTACTTC.

J is TRBJ1-1 and V is TRBV2; weak D call: TRBD1 (5 bases). CDR3 size: 19 residues. V was cut by 4 bases and J by 0 bases, with 24 bases left in between. Germline V gene lookup returns CDR1 SNHLY and CDR2 FYNNEI. The CDR3 spells CASSATRGVGETMNTEAFF. CDR3 nucleotide sequence: TGTGCCAGCAGTGCAACCCGAGGAGTGGGGGAAACTATGAACACTGAAGCTTTCTTT.

This clonotype was recorded many times. The V call is TRBV10-2, the J call TRBJ1-2; maybe TRBD1 (5 bases). Trimming took 10 bases from V and 0 from J, leaving 12 bases between them. The CDR3 totals 13 residues. Germline CDR1 WSHSY, CDR2 SAAADI. The CDR3 sequence is CATSRQSNYGYTF. The CDR3 coding sequence is TGCGCCACCTCTAGACAGTCTAACTATGGCTACACCTTC.

This clonotype occurred many times. The V call is TRBV12-3 or TRBV12-4, the J call TRBJ1-1; 10 bases map to TRBD1. The V gene end was trimmed by 4 bases and the J gene end by 1 base; junction bases not matched to a gene: 0. The CDR3 covers 14 residues. This chain's CDR3 is CASSWDRGNTEAFF. The CDR3 bases are TGTGCCAGCAGTTGGGACAGGGGGAACACTGAAGCTTTCTTT.

This clonotype has ten or more counts. V gene TRBV27 combines with J gene TRBJ1-1, with D unresolved. The CDR3 is 11 residues long. V lost 10 bases and J lost 5, with 11 bases in between. CDR1 MNHEY and CDR2 SMNVEV come from the germline V gene (reference sequence). The CDR3 reads CATRVGTEAFF. For the CDR3, the DNA is TGTGCCACCCGGGTGGGAACTGAAGCTTTCTTT.